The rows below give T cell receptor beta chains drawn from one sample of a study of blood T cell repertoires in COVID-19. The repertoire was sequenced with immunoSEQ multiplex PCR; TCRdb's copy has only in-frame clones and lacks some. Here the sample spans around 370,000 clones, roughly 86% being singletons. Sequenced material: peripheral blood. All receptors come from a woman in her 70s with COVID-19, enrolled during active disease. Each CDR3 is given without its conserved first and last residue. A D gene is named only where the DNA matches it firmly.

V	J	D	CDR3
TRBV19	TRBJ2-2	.	ASSILGQIPNGELF
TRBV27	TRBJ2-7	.	ASGLAWLEQY
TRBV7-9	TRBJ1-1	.	ASSSQVNTEAF
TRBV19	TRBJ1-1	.	ASSLGRGGSEAF
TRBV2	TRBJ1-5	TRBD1	ASALAGTVYSNQPQH
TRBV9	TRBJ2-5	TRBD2	ASSGERGSQETQY
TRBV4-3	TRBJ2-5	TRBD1	ASRHGQGDQETQY
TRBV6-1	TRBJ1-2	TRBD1	ASSEGLAGGAYGYT
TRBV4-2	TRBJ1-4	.	ASSLTSEGSNEKLF
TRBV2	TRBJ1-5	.	ASSWQGRADQPQH
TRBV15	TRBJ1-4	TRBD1	ATSRSTGTGDEKLF
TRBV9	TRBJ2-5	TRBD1	ASSAGGWYQETQY
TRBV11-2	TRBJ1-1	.	ASSLEYRVPNTEAF
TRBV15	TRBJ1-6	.	ATSRAGVSPLH
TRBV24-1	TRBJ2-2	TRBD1	ATSAFGQGGSTGELF
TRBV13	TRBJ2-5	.	ASSSTHGETQY
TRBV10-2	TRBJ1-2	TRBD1	ASSETGESRGYT
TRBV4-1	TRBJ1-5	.	ASSQDRVGNQPQH
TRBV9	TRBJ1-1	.	ASSVGEGNTEAF
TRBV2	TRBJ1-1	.	ASDWGLHTEAF
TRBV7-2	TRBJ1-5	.	ASSLELRQPQH